This T cell receptor (beta chain) emerged from a study of cytomegalovirus exposure and HLA in healthy donors. Deletions cut 6 bases from V and 1 base from J, with 6 bases between. The CDR3 loop spans 12 amino acids. Germline CDR1 reads MDHEN; CDR2 reads SYDVKM. PCR was performed using 60 Vbeta and 13 Jbeta primers. Assay: immunoSEQ multiplex PCR; the TCRdb copy retains only in-frame clones and omits some. The sample yields roughly 160,000 clones, around three quarters seen once. The material sequenced was PBMCs. V usage is TRBV28 and J usage is TRBJ1-2, with a possible D match to TRBD1 (6 bases). The clonotype comes from a man aged 50-60 years in good health and CMV-seropositive. The CDR3 DNA reads TGTGCCAGCAGACAGGGTAACTATGGCTACACCTTC. It translates to CASRQGNYGYTF.